Reported below is one TCR beta chain. Its target is unknown. A second PCR of 7 to 11 cycles used a sample-barcoded 5' primer and a J-beta primer mix. MiXCR, applied by TCRdb to the 5' RACE reads, yields one record per CDR3 protein. Seen here are under 1 million distinct CDR3 sequences, around 45% observed once, and the top ten hold under 20%. The entry originates in a study of blood T cells in healthy people across ages. General observations from the study: More naive CD4+ cells and higher diversity marked long-lived donors relative to aged donors. Leaving the PBMCs unsorted stopped any conclusive comparison of naive versus antigen-experienced cells.

PBMCs numbering at least 6 million were isolated per sample. The sequencing input was blood. This TCR came from a man aged 60 to 75 in good health.

The CDR3 protein is CSVLTGRQDTQYF. The CDR3, as DNA: TGCAGCGTTCTGACAGGCCGACAAGATACGCAGTATTTT. This sequence joins TRBV29-1 and TRBJ2-3; tentatively, D is TRBD1 (6 bases). The germline V and J ends were trimmed by 5 bases and 5 bases, with 14 bases remaining between them. The CDR3 runs 13 residues. Germline V gene data show CDR1 as SQVTM and CDR2 as ANQGSEA.